In its sample, the clone carrying this T cell receptor beta chain was seen a few times. Per the germline V gene, CDR1 is SGHTA and CDR2 is FQGNSA. The CDR3 totals 16 residues. V shed 1 base and J 6 bases; nucleotides not matched to a gene: 10. This entry is derived from a study of T cells after yellow fever vaccination. From the 5' RACE reads, TCRdb called clonotypes with MiXCR, one entry per CDR3 protein. The profile covers some 600,000 distinct CDR3 sequences, with less than 20% appearing a single time and roughly 17% taken by the ten largest. This material consisted of PBMCs, taken 5 to 6 days after the first yellow fever vaccination. The J gene is TRBJ2-3, the V gene TRBV7-2, with 7 bases identical to TRBD2. The TCR originated in a man aged 18-30 years who received the YFV17D yellow fever vaccine. The CDR3 loop reads CASSLVGLAASDTQYF. CDR3 DNA: TGTGCCAGCAGCTTAGTAGGGCTAGCGGCCTCGGATACGCAGTATTTT.